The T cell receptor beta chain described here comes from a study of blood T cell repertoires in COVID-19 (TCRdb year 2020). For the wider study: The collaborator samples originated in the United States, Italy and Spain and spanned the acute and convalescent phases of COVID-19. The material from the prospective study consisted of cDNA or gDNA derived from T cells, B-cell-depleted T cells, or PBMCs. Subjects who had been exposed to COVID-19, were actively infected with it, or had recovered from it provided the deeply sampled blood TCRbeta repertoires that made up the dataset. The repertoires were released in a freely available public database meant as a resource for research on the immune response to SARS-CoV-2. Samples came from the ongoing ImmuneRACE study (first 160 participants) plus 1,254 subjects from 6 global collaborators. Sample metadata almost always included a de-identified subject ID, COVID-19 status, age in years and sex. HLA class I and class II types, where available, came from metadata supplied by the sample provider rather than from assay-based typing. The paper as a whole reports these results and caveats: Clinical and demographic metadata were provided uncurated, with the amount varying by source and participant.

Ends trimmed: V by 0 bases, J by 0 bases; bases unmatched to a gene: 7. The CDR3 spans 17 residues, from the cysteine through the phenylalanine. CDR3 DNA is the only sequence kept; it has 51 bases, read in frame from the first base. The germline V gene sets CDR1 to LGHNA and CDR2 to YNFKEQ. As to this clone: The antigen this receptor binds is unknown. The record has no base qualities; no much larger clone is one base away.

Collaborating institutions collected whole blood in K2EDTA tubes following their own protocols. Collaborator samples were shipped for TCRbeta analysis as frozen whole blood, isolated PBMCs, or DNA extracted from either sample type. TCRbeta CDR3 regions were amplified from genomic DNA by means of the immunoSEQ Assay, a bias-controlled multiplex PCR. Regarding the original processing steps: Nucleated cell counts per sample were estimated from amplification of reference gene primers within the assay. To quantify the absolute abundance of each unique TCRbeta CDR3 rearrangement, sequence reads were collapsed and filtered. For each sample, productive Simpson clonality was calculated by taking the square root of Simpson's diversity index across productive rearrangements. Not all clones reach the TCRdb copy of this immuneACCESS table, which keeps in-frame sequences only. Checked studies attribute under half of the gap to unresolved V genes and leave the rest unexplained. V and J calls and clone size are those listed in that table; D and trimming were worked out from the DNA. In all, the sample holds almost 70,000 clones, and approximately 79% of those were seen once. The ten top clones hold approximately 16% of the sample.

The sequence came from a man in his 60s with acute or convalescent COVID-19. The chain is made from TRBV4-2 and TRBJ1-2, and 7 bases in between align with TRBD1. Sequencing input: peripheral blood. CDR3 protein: CASSQDGDSNSNYGYTF. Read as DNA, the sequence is TGTGCCAGCAGCCAAGATGGGGACAGCAATTCTAACTATGGCTACACCTTC.